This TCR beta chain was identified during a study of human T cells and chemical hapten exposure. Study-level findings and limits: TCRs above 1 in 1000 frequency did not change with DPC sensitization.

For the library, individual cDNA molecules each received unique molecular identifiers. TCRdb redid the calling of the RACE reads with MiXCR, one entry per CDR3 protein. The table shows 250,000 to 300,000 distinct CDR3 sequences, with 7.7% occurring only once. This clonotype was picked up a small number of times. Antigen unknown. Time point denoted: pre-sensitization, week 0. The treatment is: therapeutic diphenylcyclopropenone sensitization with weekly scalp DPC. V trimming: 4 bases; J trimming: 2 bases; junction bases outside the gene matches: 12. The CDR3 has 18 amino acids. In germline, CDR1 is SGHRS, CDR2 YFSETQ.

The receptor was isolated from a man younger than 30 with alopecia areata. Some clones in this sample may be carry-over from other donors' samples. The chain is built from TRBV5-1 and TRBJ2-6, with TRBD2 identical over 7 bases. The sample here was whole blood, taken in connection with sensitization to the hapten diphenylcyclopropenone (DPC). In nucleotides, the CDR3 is TGCGCCAGCAGCCTTCTCGGCAGGCGGGGGACTGGGGCCAACGTCCTGACTTTC. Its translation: CASSLLGRRGTGANVLTF.